The 32 T cell receptor beta chains below all came from one sample that was sequenced in a study of OX40 agonist ivuxolimab in advanced cancers. Sequencing used immunoSEQ multiplex PCR; TCRdb keeps in-frame clones, though not all of them. The table has 100,000 to 120,000 clones, roughly 90% seen once; the top ten hold roughly 0.61%. The sample here was CD4+ or CD8+ T cells sorted from blood, taken in a trial of the OX40 agonist ivuxolimab. The receptors derive from an adult with an advanced solid tumor such as melanoma, head and neck, liver or kidney cancer.

This chain links TRBV18 with TRBJ2-7; 10 nucleotides line up with TRBD2. J gave up 6 bases and V 0 bases, and 14 bases lay outside the gene matches. CDR3 length: 18 amino acids. Germline V gives CDR1 KGHSH, CDR2 LQKENI. CDR3 DNA: TGTGCCAGCTCACCACCTTTTAATGGGCCTAGCGGGAGTGGCGAGCAGTACTTC. The encoded protein is CASSPPFNGPSGSGEQYF.

The chain carries TRBV14 and TRBJ1-1; possible D gene TRBD1, 5 bases. Germline V lookup: CDR1 SGHDN, CDR2 FVKESK. The V and J ends lost 6 bases and 0 bases respectively, with 8 bases between them. This CDR3 region has 13 residues. The DNA for the CDR3 is TGTGCCAGCAGTGCGGGGCTGAACACTGAAGCTTTCTTT. Translated: CASSAGLNTEAFF.

The CDR3 sequence: CASRGRQSSYEQYF. DNA for the CDR3: TGTGCCAGCAGAGGTCGCCAGAGCTCCTACGAGCAGTACTTC. This rearrangement joins TRBV6-5 to TRBJ2-7; D gene unclear. Trimming cost V 6 bases and J 0 bases, with 12 bases left between them. This CDR3 has 14 amino acids. Germline loops: CDR1 MNHEY, CDR2 SVGAGI.

The genes are TRBV5-1 and TRBJ2-3; the match to TRBD2 covers 14 bases. The germline V gene has CDR1 SGHRS and CDR2 YFSETQ. The length of the CDR3 is 16 residues. Germline trimming cut 4 bases from V and 3 bases from J; bases unmatched to any gene: 4. CDR3 in amino acids: CASSPGTSGRTDTQYF. DNA of the CDR3: TGCGCCAGCAGCCCGGGGACTAGCGGGAGAACAGATACGCAGTATTTT.

The genes are TRBV5-1 and TRBJ2-3; no firm D call. Germline lookup yields CDR1 SGHRS and CDR2 YFSETQ. The CDR3 length is 12 residues. The V end lost 4 bases, the J end lost 4 bases, and 7 bases lay between the germline ends. Here the CDR3 reads CASSPPSDTQYF. The CDR3 DNA reads as TGCGCCAGCAGCCCCCCATCAGATACGCAGTATTTT.

The rearrangement uses TRBV2 and TRBJ2-2; D not certain. The germline gives CDR1 SNHLY, CDR2 FYNNEI. V gave up 2 bases and J gave up 3 bases, with 7 bases separating them. The CDR3 is made up of 14 amino acids. As DNA, the CDR3 is TGTGCCAGCAGTGAACGGGCGGACACCGGGGAGCTGTTTTTT. Its protein product is CASSERADTGELFF. The entire variable domain, with the rest obtained from reference TRBV2 and TRBJ2-2, is as follows: EPEVTQTPSHQVTQMGQEVILRCVPISNHLYFYWYRQILGQKVEFLVSFYNNEISEKSEIFDDQFSVERPDGSNFTLKIRSTKLEDSAMYFCASSERADTGELFFGEGSRLTVL.

V and J are TRBV27 and TRBJ1-1; D is unclear. CDR1 and CDR2 from the germline V gene are MNHEY and SMNVEV (reference sequence). The CDR3 covers 15 residues. Between the trimmed V and J ends, which lost 5 bases and 5 bases, there was a span of 18 bases. CDR3 bases: TGTGCCAGCAGTCGCCAAACGATAGCCGGGACTGAAGCTTTCTTT. Its translation is CASSRQTIAGTEAFF.

The chain combines TRBV11-2 with TRBJ1-1; D is uncertain. The V end lost 3 bases, the J end lost 0 bases, and 8 bases lay between the germline ends. The CDR3 extends over 14 amino acids. Per the germline V gene, CDR1 is SGHAT and CDR2 is FQNNGV. The CDR3 region is CASSFMWVNTEAFF. The DNA for the CDR3 is TGTGCCAGCAGCTTCATGTGGGTGAACACTGAAGCTTTCTTT.

The rearrangement links TRBV7-3 to TRBJ2-2; TRBD1 agrees at 8 bases. This CDR3 has 15 residues. Germline CDR1 reads SGHTA; CDR2 reads FQGTGA. Germline trimming cut 5 bases from V and 1 base from J; bases unmatched to any gene: 3. The CDR3 nucleotides read TGTGCCAGCAGCCTCGGGACAGGGAACACCGGGGAGCTGTTTTTT. This encodes CASSLGTGNTGELFF.

This sequence joins TRBV5-5 and TRBJ1-5; D remains ambiguous. The V gene's germline CDR1 is SGHKS and CDR2 YYEKEE (reference sequence). The CDR3 extends over 13 amino acids. V was trimmed by 0 bases and J by 6 bases, leaving 7 bases between them. The CDR3 DNA reads TGTGCCAGCAGCTTGGGGGGAGTTCAGCCCCAGCATTTT. Residues: CASSLGGVQPQHF.

The V gene is TRBV19, the J gene TRBJ1-2; 8 bases match TRBD1. The CDR3 loop spans 15 amino acids. Germline V gives CDR1 LNHDA, CDR2 SQIVND (reference sequence). The J segment lost 3 bases and the V segment lost 5 bases, leaving 8 bases of the junction unmatched. The CDR3 DNA is TGTGCCAGTAGTGTAACCCCACAGGGGGACTATGGCTACACCTTC. Translating gives CASSVTPQGDYGYTF.

The chain employs TRBV2 and TRBJ2-5; 14 bases are shared with TRBD2. V gave up 4 bases and J gave up 2 bases; unmatched junction bases: 9. This CDR3 contains 18 residues. Per the germline V gene, CDR1 is SNHLY and CDR2 is FYNNEI. The CDR3 spells CASSGPGLAGEIQETQYF. The CDR3 DNA sequence: TGTGCCAGCAGTGGACCGGGACTAGCGGGAGAGATACAAGAGACCCAGTACTTC.

This rearrangement joins TRBV2 to TRBJ1-6; D gene unclear. The CDR3 extends over 14 amino acids. V was trimmed by 7 bases and J by 5 bases, leaving 12 bases between them. CDR1 SNHLY and CDR2 FYNNEI come from the germline V gene. The CDR3 loop reads CASKADGDNSPLHF. The CDR3 region has the DNA TGTGCCAGCAAAGCCGACGGGGATAATTCACCCCTCCACTTT.

This chain connects TRBV28 to TRBJ2-7, with a tentative D call TRBD2 (5 bases). In germline, CDR1 is MDHEN, CDR2 SYDVKM. The CDR3 extends over 14 amino acids. Trimming took 6 bases from V and 6 from J, leaving 18 bases between them. CDR3 sequence: CASRWSGSKREQYF. In nucleotides, the CDR3 is TGTGCCAGCAGGTGGTCTGGGAGTAAGCGCGAGCAGTACTTC.

The V call is TRBV6-4, the J call TRBJ2-2; 7 positions agree with TRBD1. The ends lost 5 bases at V and 6 bases at J; junction bases unmatched: 6. The germline V gene encodes CDR1 MRHNA and CDR2 SNTAGT. The CDR3 sequence is 14 residues long. The CDR3: CASSIPQGPGELFF. CDR3 DNA: TGTGCCAGCAGTATTCCACAGGGGCCCGGGGAGCTGTTTTTT.

The table lists this clone with a count of one. V gene TRBV30 combines with J gene TRBJ2-3, with 9 bases aligning to TRBD2. Looked up from germline, CDR1 is GTSNPN and CDR2 is SVGIG (reference sequence). Germline trimming cut 5 bases from V and 4 bases from J; bases unmatched to any gene: 10. The CDR3 has 15 residues. The CDR3 here is CAWAVGLAGADTQYF. CDR3 DNA sequence: TGTGCCTGGGCGGTGGGATTAGCGGGAGCAGATACGCAGTATTTT.

The chain links TRBV7-9 to TRBJ1-1; D uncertain. Germline CDR1 is SEHNR and CDR2 is FQNEAQ (reference sequence). The ends were cut back, 5 bases at V and 8 bases at J, with 12 bases in the middle. The CDR3 runs 12 residues. Written as DNA, the CDR3 is TGTGCCAGCAGCCCAGGCTCGAGGGAAGCTTTCTTT. The encoded protein is CASSPGSREAFF.

The genes are TRBV7-3 and TRBJ2-1; D is undetermined. Germline CDR1 and CDR2: SGHTA and FQGTGA. The CDR3 is 13 residues long. Trimming took off 5 bases at V and 9 bases at J, with 14 bases between the two ends. The CDR3 is CASSLLAMREQFF. DNA for the CDR3: TGTGCCAGCAGCCTCCTCGCAATGCGTGAGCAGTTCTTC.

This chain uses TRBV2 with TRBJ2-4; 9 nucleotides align to TRBD1. The CDR3 covers 14 residues. Germline V gene lookup returns CDR1 SNHLY and CDR2 FYNNEI. After removal of 6 bases from V and 4 bases from J, the junction contained 4 bases not matched to a gene. The CDR3 spells CASRMTGGKNIQYF. The CDR3 bases are TGTGCCAGCAGAATGACAGGGGGGAAAAACATTCAGTACTTC.

J is TRBJ2-7 and V is TRBV5-4, with 8 positions matching TRBD2. The trim removed 2 bases at V and 5 bases at J, leaving 9 bases unmatched. This CDR3 is built from 15 residues. Looked up from germline, CDR1 is SGHNT and CDR2 is YYREEE (reference sequence). CDR3 protein: CASSLAGVNPHEQYF. CDR3 coding DNA: TGTGCCAGCAGCTTAGCGGGGGTAAACCCCCACGAGCAGTACTTC. The full variable domain, rest sourced from reference TRBV5-4 and TRBJ2-7, is ETGVTQSPTHLIKTRGQQVTLRCSSQSGHNTVSWYQQALGQGPQFIFQYYREEENGRGNFPPRFSGLQFPNYSSELNVNALELDDSALYLCASSLAGVNPHEQYFGPGTRLTVT.

V and J are TRBV4-2 and TRBJ1-2, with 12 bases fitting TRBD1. This CDR3 is 16 amino acids long. Losses at the gene ends were 5 bases for V and 4 bases for J; bases not matched to a gene: 8. Germline CDR1 reads LGHNA; CDR2 reads YNFKEQ. The CDR3 sequence: CASSLVGQGALYGYTF. The CDR3 region has the DNA TGTGCCAGCAGCTTGGTGGGACAGGGGGCCCTCTATGGCTACACCTTC.

This clone came up once. This chain uses TRBV27 with TRBJ1-2, with D uncertain. This CDR3 has 13 amino acids. CDR1 and CDR2 from the germline V gene are MNHEY and SMNVEV (reference sequence). V lost 1 base to trimming and J lost 3 bases, with 6 bases between them. The CDR3 coding sequence is TGTGCCAGCAGTTTATTGCCCCACTATGGCTACACCTTC. Its translation: CASSLLPHYGYTF.

The chain uses TRBV7-9 and TRBJ2-7; the D call may be TRBD1 or TRBD2 (5 bases each). Trimming took off 6 bases at V and 0 bases at J, with 12 bases between the two ends. Per germline, CDR1 SEHNR and CDR2 FQNEAQ (reference sequence). The length of the CDR3 is 14 residues. The CDR3 DNA follows: TGTGCCAGCAGTTCCGCCGGGGCCTCCTACGAGCAGTACTTC. It translates to CASSSAGASYEQYF. Together with reference TRBV7-9 and TRBJ2-7, the CDR3 gives the full variable domain: DTGVSQNPRHKITKRGQNVTFRCDPISEHNRLYWYRQTLGQGPEFLTYFQNEAQLEKSRLLSDRFSAERPKGSFSTLEIQRTEQGDSAMYLCASSSAGASYEQYFGPGTRLTVT.

Turning to this clone: The sample contains more than one DNA sequence encoding this CDR3. The chain joins TRBV19 to TRBJ2-5; D not certain. The CDR3 extends over 12 amino acids. The V end lost 2 bases, the J end lost 4 bases, and 5 bases lay between the germline ends. Germline V gene sequence: CDR1 LNHDA, CDR2 SQIVND (reference sequence). This CDR3 reads CASSISGETQYF. CDR3 DNA: TGTGCCAGTAGTATATCTGGAGAGACCCAGTACTTC.

The chain carries TRBV18 and TRBJ2-3; the D is unclear. Germline V CDR1 and CDR2: KGHSH, LQKENI. The CDR3 is made up of 13 amino acids. V lost 0 bases and J 1 base, leaving 2 bases between the germline ends. The DNA for the CDR3 is TGTGCCAGCTCACCACCCGGCACAGATACGCAGTATTTT. It yields the protein CASSPPGTDTQYF. The variable domain in full, completed from reference TRBV18 and TRBJ2-3, reads NAGVMQNPRHLVRRRGQEARLRCSPMKGHSHVYWYRQLPEEGLKFMVYLQKENIIDESGMPKERFSAEFPKEGPSILRIQQVVRGDSAAYFCASSPPGTDTQYFGPGTRLTVL.

This chain joins TRBV11-3 and TRBJ2-7, with 11 bases lining up with TRBD2. J gave up 2 bases and V 5 bases, and 5 bases lay outside the gene matches. The CDR3 length is 15 residues. The germline V gene encodes CDR1 SGHNT and CDR2 YENEEA. The CDR3 bases are TGTGCCAGCAGCCTGACTAGCGGGGTGGCCTACGAGCAGTACTTC. It yields the protein CASSLTSGVAYEQYF.

V and J are TRBV18 and TRBJ1-4; the D is unclear. V lost 2 bases and J lost 8, with 9 bases in between. This CDR3 spans 13 amino acids. CDR1 and CDR2 from the germline V gene are KGHSH and LQKENI. DNA of the CDR3: TGTGCCAGCTCACCAGGGTACGACGAAAAACTGTTTTTT. Amino acids: CASSPGYDEKLFF.

The chain employs TRBV5-6 and TRBJ1-2; 7 positions match TRBD1. The V gene's germline CDR1 is SGHDT and CDR2 YYEEEE. V lost 1 base, J lost 5 bases, and 5 bases stayed unmatched. This CDR3 contains 14 residues. CDR3 residues: CASSLIHRGYGYTF. CDR3 nucleotide sequence: TGTGCCAGCAGCTTGATCCACAGGGGATATGGCTACACCTTC. The full variable domain, completed using reference TRBV5-6 and TRBJ1-2, is DAGVTQSPTHLIKTRGQQVTLRCSPKSGHDTVSWYQQALGQGPQFIFQYYEEEERQRGNFPDRFSGHQFPNYSSELNVNALLLGDSALYLCASSLIHRGYGYTFGSGTRLTVV.

This clone was counted once. The genes are TRBV30 and TRBJ2-7; no clear D gene. The V gene's germline CDR1 is GTSNPN and CDR2 SVGIG (reference sequence). V was clipped by 3 bases and J by 6 bases, with 9 bases between them. The CDR3 totals 11 residues. CDR3 nucleotides: TGTGCCTGGAGCCATGGGGTCGAGCAGTACTTC. It translates to CAWSHGVEQYF.

The rearrangement uses TRBV5-1 and TRBJ1-1, with 11 bases that match TRBD1. The CDR3 length is 14 residues. CDR1 and CDR2 from the germline V gene are SGHRS and YFSETQ. V gave up 5 bases and J gave up 4 bases; unmatched junction bases: 4. The CDR3 DNA reads as TGCGCCAGCAGAGCCGGACAGGGGGCCACTGAAGCTTTCTTT. Its translation is CASRAGQGATEAFF.

The CDR3 nucleotides are TGTGCCAGCAGCCCCCTACGGCGGGGGCGTTCTCCGAGTACAGATACGCAGTATTTT. It translates to CASSPLRRGRSPSTDTQYF. V usage is TRBV7-2 and J usage is TRBJ2-3, with D perhaps matching TRBD2 (7 bases). Germline V gives CDR1 SGHTA, CDR2 FQGNSA. V gave up 5 bases and J gave up 3 bases, with 27 bases separating them. The CDR3 is 19 residues long.

Regarding this clone: Other DNA sequences in the same sample also yield this CDR3. V gene TRBV18 combines with J gene TRBJ2-5; D remains unclear. CDR3 length equals 11 residues. Trimming pared 5 bases from V and 2 bases from J, leaving 3 bases between. Germline CDR1 reads KGHSH; CDR2 reads LQKENI. The CDR3 bases are TGTGCCAGCTCAACTCAAGAGACCCAGTACTTC. Residues: CASSTQETQYF.